These 27 T cell receptor beta chains share one sample of origin, sequenced in a study of CD8 T cells in ankylosing spondylitis. MiXCR was run by TCRdb on the 5' RACE reads, yielding one entry per CDR3 protein. The table lists tens of thousands of distinct CDR3 sequences, 27% of them singletons. Sequences were obtained from blood, either unsorted or a sorted T cell fraction (not recorded which). The receptor set was obtained from a male donor with ankylosing spondylitis or in good health (not recorded which).

This clonotype showed up just a few times. V and J are TRBV7-2 and TRBJ2-3; 7 bases fit TRBD2. The CDR3 is 15 amino acids. Germline loops: CDR1 SGHTA, CDR2 FQGNSA. Trimming at V came to 1 base and at J to 5 bases, leaving 6 bases not matched to a gene. The CDR3 loop is CASSLGASGLDTQYF. In nucleotides, the CDR3 is TGTGCCAGCAGCTTAGGGGCTAGCGGTTTAGATACGCAGTATTTT.

The V gene is TRBV5-1, the J gene TRBJ1-2, with no clear D. This CDR3 region has 14 residues. Trimming left V 4 bases short and J 0 bases short, with 10 bases between. The germline V gene has CDR1 SGHRS and CDR2 YFSETQ. The CDR3 loop reads CASSRGITNYGYTF. In nucleotides, the CDR3 is TGCGCCAGCAGCCGAGGGATTACTAACTATGGCTACACCTTC.

This chain links TRBV5-1 with TRBJ2-7; TRBD1 aligns across 10 bases. Unmatched junction bases numbered 9, after V lost 7 bases and J lost 2 bases. Germline V gene data show CDR1 as SGHRS and CDR2 as YFSETQ. The CDR3 length is 15 residues. CDR3 in DNA: TGCGCCAGCCGCTCCCCAGGGACAGGGGCCTACGAGCAGTACTTC. It yields the protein CASRSPGTGAYEQYF.

This sequence joins TRBV20-1 and TRBJ1-5; D possibly corresponds to TRBD1 (5 bases). The V gene's germline CDR1 is DFQATT and CDR2 SNEGSKA (reference sequence). With 5 bases removed from V and 6 bases from J, the gap between germline ends came to 14 bases. The CDR3 has 13 amino acids. Here the CDR3 DNA reads TGCAGTGCTTTCGGAGGGGCAGGTCAGCCCCAGCATTTT. Protein sequence: CSAFGGAGQPQHF.

The J gene is TRBJ2-7, the V gene TRBV4-2; 8 bases agree with TRBD2. The V segment lost 1 base and the J segment 2 bases; nucleotides outside the gene matches: 10. Germline V gene data show CDR1 as LGHNA and CDR2 as YNFKEQ. CDR3 length equals 17 residues. CDR3 in amino acids: CASSQARASGQTYEQYF. Written as DNA, the CDR3 is TGTGCCAGCAGCCAAGCGAGGGCTAGCGGGCAGACCTACGAGCAGTACTTC.

This clonotype occurred a few times. The chain is built from TRBV5-1 and TRBJ1-1; D is uncertain. The CDR3 extends over 11 amino acids. Trimming took off 5 bases at V and 6 bases at J, with 8 bases between the two ends. Germline loops: CDR1 SGHRS, CDR2 YFSETQ. The CDR3 sequence is CASRGWAEAFF. CDR3 DNA sequence: TGCGCCAGCAGAGGTTGGGCTGAAGCTTTCTTT.

The rearrangement joins TRBV28 to TRBJ2-5, with 8 bases aligning to TRBD2. Germline trimming cut 2 bases from V and 2 bases from J; bases unmatched to any gene: 1. Germline V gives CDR1 MDHEN, CDR2 SYDVKM. The CDR3 sequence is 14 residues long. The CDR3 DNA sequence: TGTGCCAGCAGTTTACGGGGGGGTCAAGAGACCCAGTACTTC. It encodes CASSLRGGQETQYF. Drawing the rest from reference TRBV28 and TRBJ2-5, the complete variable domain is DVKVTQSSRYLVKRTGEKVFLECVQDMDHENMFWYRQDPGLGLRLIYFSYDVKMKEKGDIPEGYSVSREKKERFSLILESASTNQTSMYLCASSLRGGQETQYFGPGTRLLVL.

This clonotype has only a few counts. CDR3 DNA: TGTGCCACCAGCAGAGATCTTACCTCCTACGAGCAGTACGTC. This codes for CATSRDLTSYEQYV. The chain links TRBV15 to TRBJ2-7; the D is unclear. The V gene's germline CDR1 is LNHNV and CDR2 YYDKDF (reference sequence). This CDR3 is built from 14 residues. Trimming removed 0 bases at V and 0 bases at J, with 6 bases between.

The table lists this clonotype with a few counts. The chain carries TRBV5-4 and TRBJ2-2; D possibly corresponds to TRBD2 (6 bases). Trimming cost V 6 bases and J 7 bases, with 16 bases left between them. CDR3 length: 14 amino acids. Germline assignment: CDR1 SGHNT and CDR2 YYREEE (reference sequence). This chain's CDR3 is CASTPAGPGGELFF. CDR3 nucleotide sequence: TGTGCCAGCACTCCCGCGGGGCCTGGCGGGGAGCTGTTTTTT.

J is TRBJ2-3 and V is TRBV9; the match to TRBD2 covers 10 bases. V was pared by 0 bases and J by 6 bases, with 13 bases of the junction left unmatched. The CDR3 length is 18 residues. In germline, CDR1 is SGDLS, CDR2 YYNGEE. This chain's CDR3 is CASSVAQVTLAGSDTQYF. In nucleotides, the CDR3 is TGTGCCAGCAGCGTAGCCCAGGTAACACTAGCGGGATCGGATACGCAGTATTTT.

A few counts support this clonotype. The rearrangement links TRBV20-1 to TRBJ2-3, with 10 bases identical to TRBD1. The CDR3 has 14 residues. The V gene's germline CDR1 is DFQATT and CDR2 SNEGSKA (reference sequence). Trimming cost V 8 bases and J 6 bases; bases outside gene matches: 11. The DNA of the CDR3 is TGCAGTTCTCGACAGGGGGCATCGGTGGATACGCAGTATTTT. Translated, it gives CSSRQGASVDTQYF.

V usage is TRBV10-3 and J usage is TRBJ2-5; 8 bases match TRBD1. The germline CDR1 and CDR2 sequences are ENHRY and SYGVKD. Trimming cost V 11 bases and J 2 bases; bases outside gene matches: 10. The CDR3 runs 14 residues. The CDR3 DNA follows: TGTGCCGCCAGGGAGACAGGGGAACAAGAGACCCAGTACTTC. It is translated as CAARETGEQETQYF.

The rearrangement uses TRBV5-1 and TRBJ1-1; no firm D call. The CDR3 totals 14 residues. CDR1 SGHRS and CDR2 YFSETQ come from the germline V gene. V lost 0 bases and J lost 0, with 6 bases in between. The CDR3 nucleotides read TGCGCCAGCAGCTTGGCAGACATGAACACTGAAGCTTTCTTT. This translates into CASSLADMNTEAFF.

The rearrangement links TRBV7-9 to TRBJ1-1; D call uncertain. Trimming stripped 2 bases from V and 1 base from J, with 5 bases between. Germline-derived CDR1 and CDR2 are SEHNR and FQNEAQ (reference sequence). CDR3 length: 13 residues. The CDR3 sequence is CASSLMSNTEAFF. CDR3 DNA sequence: TGTGCCAGCAGCTTAATGTCGAACACTGAAGCTTTCTTT.

This clonotype was picked up a small number of times. This sequence joins TRBV29-1 and TRBJ1-1; 9 bases are a match to TRBD1. Germline CDR1 reads SQVTM; CDR2 reads ANQGSEA. With V trimmed by 4 bases and J by 3 bases, 3 bases remained unmatched. The CDR3 length is 13 residues. CDR3 coding DNA: TGCAGCGTTGCGACAGGGGGGTACACTGAAGCTTTCTTT. Its translation is CSVATGGYTEAFF. Combining the CDR3 with reference TRBV29-1 and TRBJ1-1 gives the whole variable domain SAVISQKPSRDICQRGTSLTIQCQVDSQVTMMFWYRQQPGQSLTLIATANQGSEATYESGFVIDKFPISRPNLTFSTLTVSNMSPEDSSIYLCSVATGGYTEAFFGQGTRLTVV.

In this sample, this clonotype turned up a few times. The chain couples TRBV6-1 to TRBJ1-1; D unresolved. V gave up 6 bases and J gave up 10 bases, with 12 bases separating them. The CDR3 sequence is 11 residues long. The germline CDR1 and CDR2 sequences are MNHNS and SASEGT. The CDR3 DNA is TGTGCCAGCAGCCAAACTCGGGCAGCTTTCTTT. It encodes CASSQTRAAFF.

The chain combines TRBV3-1 with TRBJ1-4, with D perhaps TRBD1 (5 bases). Germline V CDR1 and CDR2: LGHDT, YNNKEL (reference sequence). The CDR3 loop spans 14 amino acids. V shed 1 base and J shed 7 bases, with 10 bases lying between them. CDR3 amino acids: CASSQAGSVEKLFF. The DNA of the CDR3 is TGTGCCAGCAGCCAAGCAGGGTCTGTTGAAAAACTGTTTTTT.

This clonotype came up many times. The chain uses TRBV5-1 and TRBJ2-7, with 8 bases fitting TRBD2. This CDR3 has 14 residues. V lost 3 bases and J lost 1; bases outside the gene matches: 3. Germline values: CDR1 SGHRS, CDR2 YFSETQ. The CDR3 sequence: CASSWIAGSYEQYF. CDR3 DNA: TGCGCCAGCAGCTGGATAGCGGGATCCTACGAGCAGTACTTC. Variable domain in full (rest from reference TRBV5-1 and TRBJ2-7): KAGVTQTPRYLIKTRGQQVTLSCSPISGHRSVSWYQQTPGQGLQFLFEYFSETQRNKGNFPGRFSGRQFSNSRSEMNVSTLELGDSALYLCASSWIAGSYEQYFGPGTRLTVT.

This clonotype was detected many times. The V and J genes are TRBV6-1 and TRBJ1-5; 9 positions match TRBD1. The J segment lost 10 bases and the V segment lost 5 bases, leaving 9 bases of the junction unmatched. CDR1 and CDR2 (germline): MNHNS, SASEGT. The CDR3 is 14 residues long. DNA of the CDR3: TGTGCCAGCAGTCGGGGACAGGGAGAGGCACCCCAGCATTTT. It codes for CASSRGQGEAPQHF.

The sample holds many counts of this clonotype. The chain carries TRBV3-1 and TRBJ2-1; 9 positions match TRBD2. CDR1 is LGHDT and CDR2 is YNNKEL in the germline V gene (reference sequence). CDR3 length: 15 amino acids. The V and J ends lost 2 bases and 8 bases, in that order; junction bases with no gene match: 7. CDR3 sequence (DNA): TGTGCCAGCAGCCAACGGCGGGAGGGCCGAGATGAGCAGTTCTTC. This codes for CASSQRREGRDEQFF.

This chain uses TRBV6-5 with TRBJ2-5, with 9 bases aligning to TRBD1. CDR3 size: 16 residues. CDR1 and CDR2 (germline): MNHEY, SVGAGI. V lost 0 bases and J lost 5; bases outside the gene matches: 7. The CDR3 is CASSYSRGTGLETQYF. In DNA, the CDR3 is TGTGCCAGCAGTTACTCGAGAGGGACAGGGTTGGAGACCCAGTACTTC.

The genes are TRBV6-1 and TRBJ1-1; 9 nucleotides match TRBD1. The CDR3 loop spans 15 amino acids. V lost 5 bases and J lost 3; bases outside the gene matches: 7. CDR1 is MNHNS and CDR2 is SASEGT in the germline V gene. CDR3 in amino acids: CASSMDRGPDTEAFF. For the CDR3, the DNA is TGTGCCAGCAGTATGGACAGGGGCCCAGACACTGAAGCTTTCTTT.

The V and J genes are TRBV5-3 and TRBJ2-7; TRBD1 is a possible D gene (6 bases). TRBV5-3 falls under the ORF class, with uncertain function. V lost 8 bases to trimming and J lost 0 bases, with 15 bases between them. This CDR3 region has 14 residues. For the CDR3, the DNA is TGTGCCAGGAGACCCAGGGGCGTCTCCTACGAGCAGTACTTC. Translation: CARRPRGVSYEQYF.

This chain uses TRBV20-1 with TRBJ1-1, with 10 bases identical to TRBD1. Germline lookup yields CDR1 DFQATT and CDR2 SNEGSKA (reference sequence). V lost 0 bases, J lost 3 bases, and 7 bases stayed unmatched. The CDR3 runs to 16 residues. The CDR3 protein is CSARDLDRGLYTEAFF. CDR3 DNA sequence: TGCAGTGCTAGAGATCTGGACAGGGGGTTGTACACTGAAGCTTTCTTT.

There are many counts of this clonotype. In DNA form, the CDR3 reads TGTGCCAGCAGGGACAGCTCCTACGAGCAGTACTTC. As protein: CASRDSSYEQYF. V usage is TRBV6-5 and J usage is TRBJ2-7, with D possibly TRBD1 on 6 matching bases. The CDR3 loop spans 12 amino acids. Trimming left V 6 bases short and J 0 bases short, with 6 bases between. From germline, CDR1 is MNHEY and CDR2 SVGAGI.

This clonotype has just a few counts. The V call is TRBV7-2, the J call TRBJ1-5; D not resolved. The V end was cut by 5 bases, the J end by 4 bases, with 12 bases between. Looked up from germline, CDR1 is SGHTA and CDR2 is FQGNSA. The CDR3 is 14 amino acids. CDR3 DNA: TGTGCCAGCAGCAAACAAGCGGTAAATCAGCCCCAGCATTTT. It codes for CASSKQAVNQPQHF.

V and J are TRBV20-1 and TRBJ1-4; 8 nucleotides match TRBD1. The CDR3 covers 13 residues. The J segment lost 4 bases and the V segment lost 5 bases, leaving 3 bases of the junction unmatched. CDR1 DFQATT and CDR2 SNEGSKA come from the germline V gene (reference sequence). As DNA, the CDR3 is TGCAGTGCTGGACAGGGTTTTAATGAAAAACTGTTTTTT. Encoded protein: CSAGQGFNEKLFF.